Reported below is one T cell receptor (beta chain). Antigen unknown. The sample contains more than one DNA sequence encoding this CDR3. This entry is derived from a study of shared clonotypes between healthy human individuals. The study's findings and limits: With several donors compared, approximately 5.5% of naive CD4 clonotypes were shared.

Trimming shortened V by 1 base and J by 2 bases, and 8 bases separated the two germline ends. Germline lookup yields CDR1 SGHAT and CDR2 FQNNGV. The CDR3 covers 14 residues. TCRdb's copy holds only in-frame clones and misses some; the assay was immunoSEQ multiplex PCR. The repertoire holds millions of clones, around nine tenths seen once, with roughly 0.13% in the top ten. Source material: naive CD4+ T cells sorted from blood. The subset was: CD45RA+ positively selected. This chain connects TRBV11-2 to TRBJ1-2; D call uncertain. The TCR comes from a man between 18 and 29 years old in good health. In DNA, the CDR3 is TGTGCCAGCAGCTTAGCTGGGTCCAACTATGGCTACACCTTC. Its protein is CASSLAGSNYGYTF.